This T cell receptor beta chain was documented in a study of post-analysis software for immune sequencing data. On the study more broadly: The disease courses covered relapsing-remitting, secondary progressive and progressive-relapsing multiple sclerosis.

Unique molecular identifiers tagged the TCR beta cDNA libraries. TCRdb fed the PCR reads into MiXCR, producing one record per CDR3 protein. The repertoire includes 600,000 to 700,000 distinct CDR3 sequences, 55% to 60% of them detected once, and about 11% sits in the top ten. The CDR3 runs 15 residues. Germline CDR1 is MNHEY and CDR2 is SVGAGI. V was clipped by 5 bases and J by 4 bases; unmatched bases: 5. This clonotype was detected only a few times. Its antigen remains unidentified. General study results and limits: With TRBV5-6, TRBV5-1 and TRBV20-1 included, about five TRBV segments were more frequent in patients than in controls. Controls' normalized Chao1 diversity significantly exceeded that of multiple sclerosis patients.

This receptor was identified in a girl aged 2-15 years with multiple sclerosis. Sequencing used blood. The J gene is TRBJ2-1, the V gene TRBV6-5, with 10 bases identical to TRBD2. DNA for the CDR3: TGTGCCAGCAGTCCTCTAGCGGGAGAGTACAATGAGCAGTTCTTC. It yields the protein CASSPLAGEYNEQFF.